The 5 T cell receptor beta chains listed next were all sequenced from one sample in a study of beta chain features in type 1 diabetes. Isolated RNA was reverse transcribed in full, so expressed TCRB transcripts were sequenced. This table comes from immunoSEQ multiplex PCR, and its TCRdb copy is limited to in-frame clones, with some not included. This sample yields about 160,000 clones, of which roughly 9% are seen a single time; about 0.7% belongs to the top ten. Their target antigens are unknown. Study outcomes and limitations: All four CD4+ subsets of Type 1 diabetes patients contained TCRB CDR3s that were moderately but significantly shorter.

Sequencing was performed on central memory CD4+ T cells from blood. These receptors all stem from a woman younger than 45 with type 1 diabetes.

The chain joins TRBV5-4 to TRBJ2-5; 9 nucleotides agree with TRBD1. Germline V gene lookup returns CDR1 SGHNT and CDR2 YYREEE (reference sequence). The V segment lost 9 bases and the J segment 4 bases; nucleotides outside the gene matches: 7. The CDR3 covers 13 residues. This CDR3 is CAKSDRGVETQYF. The DNA for the CDR3 is TGTGCCAAATCGGACAGGGGTGTAGAGACCCAGTACTTC. Looking up the rest from reference TRBV5-4 and TRBJ2-5 gives the full variable domain: ETGVTQSPTHLIKTRGQQVTLRCSSQSGHNTVSWYQQALGQGPQFIFQYYREEENGRGNFPPRFSGLQFPNYSSELNVNALELDDSALYLCAKSDRGVETQYFGPGTRLLVL.

V is TRBV5-4 and J is TRBJ2-2, with D perhaps matching TRBD2 (5 bases). V was pared by 5 bases and J by 6 bases, with 20 bases between. CDR3 size: 16 residues. CDR1 is SGHNT and CDR2 is YYREEE in the germline V gene (reference sequence). This CDR3 reads CASSFARGITPGELFF. CDR3 DNA sequence: TGTGCCAGCAGTTTCGCCCGGGGTATTACACCCGGGGAGCTGTTTTTT.

The chain recombines TRBV19 with TRBJ2-1; TRBD1 might be the D (6 bases). Germline V gene lookup returns CDR1 LNHDA and CDR2 SQIVND (reference sequence). This CDR3 has 13 amino acids. V was trimmed by 4 bases and J by 4 bases, leaving 8 bases between them. The CDR3 protein is CASSKGVYNEQFF. For the CDR3, the DNA is TGTGCCAGTAGTAAGGGGGTATACAATGAGCAGTTCTTC.

This clone was counted a few times. The chain combines TRBV6-5 with TRBJ1-5; 8 bases align to TRBD1. The CDR3 consists of 14 residues. Germline V gives CDR1 MNHEY, CDR2 SVGAGI. Germline trimming cut 5 bases from V and 10 bases from J; bases unmatched to any gene: 10. As DNA, the CDR3 is TGTGCCAGCAGTGACGGACAGGGATTCGGCCCCCAGCATTTT. Residues: CASSDGQGFGPQHF.

Remarks on this clone: Other DNA sequences in this sample translate to the same CDR3. The chain couples TRBV30 to TRBJ2-7, with 11 bases lining up with TRBD2. The CDR3 contains 15 residues. Trimming removed 0 bases from V and 6 bases from J; junction bases left unmatched: 7. Germline V gene sequence: CDR1 GTSNPN, CDR2 SVGIG (reference sequence). CDR3 bases: TGTGCCTGGAGTGTACTAGCGGGAGTAGGAGGCGAGCAGTACTTC. As protein: CAWSVLAGVGGEQYF. The variable domain in full, with the rest retrieved from reference TRBV30 and TRBJ2-7, is SQTIHQWPATLVQPVGSPLSLECTVEGTSNPNLYWYRQAAGRGLQLLFYSVGIGQISSEVPQNLSASRPQDRQFILSSKKLLLSDSGFYLCAWSVLAGVGGEQYFGPGTRLTVT.